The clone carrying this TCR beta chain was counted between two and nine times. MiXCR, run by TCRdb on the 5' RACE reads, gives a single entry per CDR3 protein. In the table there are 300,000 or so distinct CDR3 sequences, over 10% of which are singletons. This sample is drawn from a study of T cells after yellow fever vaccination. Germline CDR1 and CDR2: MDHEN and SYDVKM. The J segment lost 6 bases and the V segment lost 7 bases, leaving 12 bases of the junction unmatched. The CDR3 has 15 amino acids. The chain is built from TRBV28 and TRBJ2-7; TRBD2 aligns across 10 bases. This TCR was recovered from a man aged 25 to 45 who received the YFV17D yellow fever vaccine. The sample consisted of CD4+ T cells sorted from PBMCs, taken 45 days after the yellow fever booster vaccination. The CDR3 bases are TGTGCCAGCACCCCCATGGCTAGCGGGAGATCCGAGCAGTACTTC. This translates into CASTPMASGRSEQYF.